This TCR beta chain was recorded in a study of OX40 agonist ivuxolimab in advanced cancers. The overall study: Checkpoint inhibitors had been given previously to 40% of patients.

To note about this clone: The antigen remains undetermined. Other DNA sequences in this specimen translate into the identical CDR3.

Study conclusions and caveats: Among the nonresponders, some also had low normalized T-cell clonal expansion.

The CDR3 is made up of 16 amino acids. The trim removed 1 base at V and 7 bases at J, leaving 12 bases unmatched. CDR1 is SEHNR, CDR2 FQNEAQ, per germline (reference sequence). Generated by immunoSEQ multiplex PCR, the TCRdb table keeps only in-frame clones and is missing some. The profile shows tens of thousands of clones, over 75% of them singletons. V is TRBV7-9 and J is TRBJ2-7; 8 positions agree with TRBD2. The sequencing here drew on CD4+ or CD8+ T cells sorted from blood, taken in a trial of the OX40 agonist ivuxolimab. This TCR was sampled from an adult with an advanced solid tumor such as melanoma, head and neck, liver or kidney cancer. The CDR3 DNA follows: TGTGCCAGCAGCTTAGGGGGACTAGGGGGTCGAGATGAGCAGTACGTC. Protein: CASSLGGLGGRDEQYV.